These 5 T cell receptor beta chains came from one sample sequenced in a study of beta chain features in type 1 diabetes. Reverse transcription of all isolated RNA meant that expressed TCRB transcripts were sequenced. Profiled with immunoSEQ multiplex PCR; TCRdb holds only in-frame clones, not every one. The table shows nearly 700,000 clones, with 10% to 15% occurring only once. Their recognized antigens are unknown. General observations from the study: A moderate, significant TCRB CDR3 shortening appeared in type 1 diabetes across four CD4+ subsets.

Sequenced sample: naive CD4+ T cells from blood. Source of these receptors: a man aged 18-30 years with type 1 diabetes.

Concerning this clone itself: Other DNA sequences in the sample encode the same CDR3. The rearrangement links TRBV18 to TRBJ1-5; the D is unclear. This CDR3 contains 13 residues. Looked up from germline, CDR1 is KGHSH and CDR2 is LQKENI. Trimming removed 2 bases at V and 2 bases at J, with 4 bases between. CDR3 in amino acids: CASSPSGNQPQHF. Here the CDR3 DNA reads TGTGCCAGCTCACCATCCGGCAATCAGCCCCAGCATTTT. The full variable domain, completed using reference TRBV18 and TRBJ1-5, is NAGVMQNPRHLVRRRGQEARLRCSPMKGHSHVYWYRQLPEEGLKFMVYLQKENIIDESGMPKERFSAEFPKEGPSILRIQQVVRGDSAAYFCASSPSGNQPQHFGDGTRLSIL.

This clone occurred a few times. This rearrangement joins TRBV7-9 to TRBJ2-2; D is perhaps TRBD1 or TRBD2 (5 bases each). The V and J ends lost 11 bases and 15 bases respectively, with 13 bases between them. Germline CDR1 is SEHNR and CDR2 is FQNEAQ (reference sequence). The CDR3 has 9 residues. This chain's CDR3 is CARGPPLFF. The CDR3, as DNA: TGTGCCCGGGGACCGCCCTTGTTTTTT.

This clone was observed a handful of times. This chain links TRBV7-9 with TRBJ2-4; D might be TRBD1 or TRBD2, each matching 5 bases. The germline gives CDR1 SEHNR, CDR2 FQNEAQ (reference sequence). There are 14 residues in the CDR3. The germline V and J ends were trimmed by 4 bases and 4 bases, with 11 bases remaining between them. CDR3 sequence reads: CASSSGTVKNIQYF. CDR3 nucleotides: TGTGCCAGCAGCTCAGGGACGGTTAAAAACATTCAGTACTTC.

This chain connects TRBV27 to TRBJ2-3; D gene unclear. Germline-derived CDR1 and CDR2 are MNHEY and SMNVEV (reference sequence). The V and J ends lost 0 bases and 6 bases respectively, with 7 bases between them. The CDR3 spans 13 residues. The chain's CDR3 is CASSLSVADTQYF. CDR3 nucleotide sequence: TGTGCCAGCAGTTTATCGGTTGCGGATACGCAGTATTTT.

To note about this clone: This specimen includes other DNA sequences encoding the same CDR3. The chain has TRBV30 and TRBJ2-5; no firm D call. Trimming took 5 bases from V and 2 from J, leaving 3 bases between them. Germline CDR1 and CDR2: GTSNPN and SVGIG (reference sequence). The CDR3 is 10 amino acids. CDR3: CAWGQETQYF. The CDR3 DNA sequence: TGTGCCTGGGGGCAAGAGACCCAGTACTTC.